Below, 11 T cell receptor beta chains from the same sample are listed, as sequenced in a study of blood T cell repertoires in COVID-19. Profiled with immunoSEQ multiplex PCR; TCRdb holds only in-frame clones, not every one. The sample lists 250,000 to 350,000 clones; more than 75% were seen once. The sample taken for sequencing was PBMCs or T cells enriched from blood (not recorded which). Source of these receptors: a woman aged 55-70 years in a cohort exposed to, infected with or recovered from COVID-19 (not recorded which).

This chain joins TRBV6-5 and TRBJ1-3; D gene ambiguous. The CDR3 length is 16 residues. Trimming left V 0 bases short and J 4 bases short, with 13 bases between. Germline lookup yields CDR1 MNHEY and CDR2 SVGAGI. In nucleotides, the CDR3 is TGTGCCAGCAGTTACTCGATGAGGGTTTCGGGAAACACCATATATTTT. Protein: CASSYSMRVSGNTIYF.

The chain is built from TRBV7-9 and TRBJ1-2; D unresolved. V lost 3 bases to trimming and J lost 4 bases, with 9 bases between them. The CDR3 has 13 residues. CDR1 is SEHNR and CDR2 is FQNEAQ in the germline V gene (reference sequence). CDR3 protein: CASSFRQGYGYTF. CDR3 coding DNA: TGTGCCAGCAGCTTCCGACAAGGCTATGGCTACACCTTC.

About this clone: Within the sample, other DNA sequences also encode this same CDR3. The CDR3: CAWRTGNTGELFF. The CDR3 coding sequence is TGTGCCTGGAGGACAGGGAACACCGGGGAGCTGTTTTTT. The gene calls are TRBV30 and TRBJ2-2, with TRBD1 as a possible D gene (6 bases). Germline loops: CDR1 GTSNPN, CDR2 SVGIG (reference sequence). Trimming pared 3 bases from V and 1 base from J, leaving 6 bases between. There are 13 residues in the CDR3.

In its sample, this clone was seen once. J is TRBJ1-2 and V is TRBV7-5; whether TRBD1, the table's D call, matches the DNA was not checked. TRBV7-5 is recorded as a pseudogene. The CDR3 is 21 amino acids. The CDR3 sequence: CARSLEPTGLLGRRANYGYTF. The CDR3 coding sequence is TGTGCCAGAAGCTTAGAACCCACAGGGTTGTTGGGCCGGAGAGCTAACTATGGCTACACCTTC.

This clone was detected only a few times. For the CDR3, the DNA is TGTGCCAGCAGCTATCGGACAGGGGGCGCGGTTTTCTACGAGCAGTACTTC. Translated: CASSYRTGGAVFYEQYF. This chain links TRBV7-2 with TRBJ2-7, with 11 nucleotides matching TRBD1. This CDR3 is 17 amino acids long. V was clipped by 4 bases and J by 3 bases; unmatched bases: 11. The V gene's germline CDR1 is SGHTA and CDR2 FQGNSA. Together with reference TRBV7-2 and TRBJ2-7, the CDR3 gives the full variable domain: GAGVSQSPSNKVTEKGKDVELRCDPISGHTALYWYRQSLGQGLEFLIYFQGNSAPDKSGLPSDRFSAERTGGSVSTLTIQRTQQEDSAVYLCASSYRTGGAVFYEQYFGPGTRLTVT.

The chain carries TRBV7-3 and TRBJ2-1, with 8 positions matching TRBD1. The germline V gene encodes CDR1 SGHTA and CDR2 FQGTGA. The CDR3 loop spans 17 amino acids. V trimming: 5 bases; J trimming: 0 bases; junction bases outside the gene matches: 9. DNA of the CDR3: TGTGCCAGCAGCCCCAAACAGGGGGTTCGCTCCTACAATGAGCAGTTCTTC. Its translation is CASSPKQGVRSYNEQFF.

This clone has a handful of counts. This chain connects TRBV7-9 to TRBJ2-7; no reliable D call. V dropped 3 bases and J dropped 1 base, with 4 bases sitting between them. The CDR3 totals 12 residues. The germline gives CDR1 SEHNR, CDR2 FQNEAQ (reference sequence). The CDR3: CASSFLSYEQYF. The DNA for the CDR3 is TGTGCCAGCAGCTTTCTATCCTACGAGCAGTACTTC.

The V and J genes are TRBV2 and TRBJ2-6, with D uncertain. The CDR3 is 15 amino acids. Germline CDR1 reads SNHLY; CDR2 reads FYNNEI. V lost 6 bases and J 2 bases, leaving 11 bases between the germline ends. The CDR3 sequence: CASRRENTGANVLTF. The CDR3, as DNA: TGTGCCAGCAGGAGAGAAAATACTGGGGCCAACGTCCTGACTTTC.

The J gene is TRBJ2-7, the V gene TRBV19, with D possibly TRBD1 on 5 matching bases. There are 14 residues in the CDR3. CDR1 is LNHDA and CDR2 is SQIVND in the germline V gene (reference sequence). The V gene lost 3 bases and the J gene lost 1 base, with 10 bases spanning the gap. Here the CDR3 reads CASSITGTSYEQYF. The DNA for the CDR3 is TGTGCCAGTAGTATTACAGGAACTTCCTACGAGCAGTACTTC.

In its sample, this clone was seen once. CDR3 nucleotides: TGTGCCAGCAGCGTGGGACAGGGGAACACCGGGGAGCTGTTTTTT. Protein product: CASSVGQGNTGELFF. This chain uses TRBV9 with TRBJ2-2, with 9 bases identical to TRBD1. Germline V gene lookup returns CDR1 SGDLS and CDR2 YYNGEE. Germline trimming cut 2 bases from V and 1 base from J; bases unmatched to any gene: 0. The CDR3 sequence is 15 residues long.

The chain couples TRBV28 to TRBJ2-7, with TRBD1 as a possible D gene (6 bases). Germline CDR1 and CDR2: MDHEN and SYDVKM. V lost 2 bases and J 7 bases, leaving 6 bases between the germline ends. The CDR3 has 11 amino acids. The chain's CDR3 is CASSLGTEQYF. CDR3 sequence (DNA): TGTGCCAGCAGTTTAGGGACAGAGCAGTACTTC. Complete variable domain (other parts from reference TRBV28 and TRBJ2-7): DVKVTQSSRYLVKRTGEKVFLECVQDMDHENMFWYRQDPGLGLRLIYFSYDVKMKEKGDIPEGYSVSREKKERFSLILESASTNQTSMYLCASSLGTEQYFGPGTRLTVT.